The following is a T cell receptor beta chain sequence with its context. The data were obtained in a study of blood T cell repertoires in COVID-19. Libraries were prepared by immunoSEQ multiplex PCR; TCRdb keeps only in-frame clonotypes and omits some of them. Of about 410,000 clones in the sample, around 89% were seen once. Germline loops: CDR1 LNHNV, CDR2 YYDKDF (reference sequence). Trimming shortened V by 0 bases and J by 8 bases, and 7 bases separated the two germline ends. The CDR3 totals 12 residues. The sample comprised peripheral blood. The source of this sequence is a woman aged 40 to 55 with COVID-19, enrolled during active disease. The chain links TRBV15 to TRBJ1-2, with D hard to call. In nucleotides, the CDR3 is TGTGCCACCAGCAGAGAAACCGGGGGCTACACCTTC. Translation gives CATSRETGGYTF.